This T cell receptor (beta chain) was retrieved from a study of T cell clones after liver transplantation. The overall study: Subjects received no induction therapy and standard immunosuppression until randomization at 12-24 months post-transplant. Study observations and caveats: A significant post-transplant drop in circulating graft-donor-reactive CD4 TCRbeta sequences occurred in most of the 8 subjects.

TCRdb's table, derived via immunoSEQ multiplex PCR, lists solely in-frame clones and lacks some. The table has roughly 60,000 clones, less than 85% seen once; the top ten hold 2.8%. Worth noting for this clone: Antigen: not known.

V gave up 2 bases and J gave up 5 bases; unmatched junction bases: 11. Per germline, CDR1 SEHNR and CDR2 FQNEAQ (reference sequence). The CDR3 loop spans 16 amino acids. V gene TRBV7-9 combines with J gene TRBJ2-5, with 7 positions matching TRBD1. Material: CD4+ T cells from blood, obtained at the roughly 15-month timepoint. The source of this sequence is a human patient who received a liver transplant. Some T cells may arise from the graft donor. CDR3 region: CASSLQTGEIGETQYF. CDR3 DNA sequence: TGTGCCAGCAGCTTACAAACAGGGGAAATTGGGGAGACCCAGTACTTC.